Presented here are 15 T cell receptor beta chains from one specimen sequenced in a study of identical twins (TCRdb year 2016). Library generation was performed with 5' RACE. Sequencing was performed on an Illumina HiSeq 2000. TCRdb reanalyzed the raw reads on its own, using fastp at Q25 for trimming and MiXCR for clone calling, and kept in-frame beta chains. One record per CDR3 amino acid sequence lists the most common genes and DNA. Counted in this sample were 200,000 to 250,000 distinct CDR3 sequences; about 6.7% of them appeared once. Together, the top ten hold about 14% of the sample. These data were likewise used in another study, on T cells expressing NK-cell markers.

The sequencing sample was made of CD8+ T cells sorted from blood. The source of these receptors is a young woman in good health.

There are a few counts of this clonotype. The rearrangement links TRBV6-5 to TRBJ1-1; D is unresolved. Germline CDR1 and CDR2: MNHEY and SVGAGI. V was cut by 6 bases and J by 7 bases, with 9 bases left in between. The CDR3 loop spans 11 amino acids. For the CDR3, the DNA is TGTGCCAGCAGGCGGTCGGGTGAAGCTTTCTTT. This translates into CASRRSGEAFF.

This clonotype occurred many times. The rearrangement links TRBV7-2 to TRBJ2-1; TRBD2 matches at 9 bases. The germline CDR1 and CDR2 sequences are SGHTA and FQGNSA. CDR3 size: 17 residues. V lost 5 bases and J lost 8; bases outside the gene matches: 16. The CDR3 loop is CASSPRGLASGKDEQFF. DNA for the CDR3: TGTGCCAGCAGCCCGAGGGGTTTGGCTAGCGGGAAAGATGAGCAGTTCTTC.

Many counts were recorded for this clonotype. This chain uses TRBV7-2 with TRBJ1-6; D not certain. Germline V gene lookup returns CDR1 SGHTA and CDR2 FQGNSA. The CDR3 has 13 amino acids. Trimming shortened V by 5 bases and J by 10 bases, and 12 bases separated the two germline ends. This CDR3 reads CASSPVTGSPLHF. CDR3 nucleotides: TGTGCCAGCAGCCCAGTTACGGGGTCACCCCTCCACTTT.

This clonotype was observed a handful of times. The CDR3 nucleotides are TGTGCCAGCAGATGGGCTAGCGGGGGTACCGGGGAGCTGTTTTTT. Protein sequence: CASRWASGGTGELFF. The chain is built from TRBV27 and TRBJ2-2, with TRBD2 matching over 10 bases. Germline V gene lookup returns CDR1 MNHEY and CDR2 SMNVEV (reference sequence). V lost 6 bases to trimming and J lost 5 bases; unmatched junction nucleotides: 6. The CDR3 has 15 residues.

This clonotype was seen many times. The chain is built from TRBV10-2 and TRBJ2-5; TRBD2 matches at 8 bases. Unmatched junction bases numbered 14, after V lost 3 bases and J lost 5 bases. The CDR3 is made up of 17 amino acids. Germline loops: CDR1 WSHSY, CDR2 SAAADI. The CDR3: CASSDGLAGTSFETQYF. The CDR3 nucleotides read TGCGCCAGCAGTGACGGCCTAGCGGGTACCTCTTTTGAGACCCAGTACTTC.

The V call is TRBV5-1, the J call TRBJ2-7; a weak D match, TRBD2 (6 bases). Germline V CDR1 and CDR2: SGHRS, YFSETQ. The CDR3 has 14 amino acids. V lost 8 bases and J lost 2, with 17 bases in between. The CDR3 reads CARRSSGLPYEQYF. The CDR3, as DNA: TGCGCCAGAAGAAGTAGCGGCCTTCCCTACGAGCAGTACTTC.

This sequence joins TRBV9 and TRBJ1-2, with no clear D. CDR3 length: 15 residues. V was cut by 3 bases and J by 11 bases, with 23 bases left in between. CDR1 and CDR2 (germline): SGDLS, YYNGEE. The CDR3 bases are TGTGCCAGCAGCGGTCAAGACCGGGCCGTCTGGGAATACACCTTC. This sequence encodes CASSGQDRAVWEYTF. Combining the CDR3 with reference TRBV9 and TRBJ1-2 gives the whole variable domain DSGVTQTPKHLITATGQRVTLRCSPRSGDLSVYWYQQSLDQGLQFLIQYYNGEERAKGNILERFSAQQFPDLHSELNLSSLELGDSALYFCASSGQDRAVWEYTFGSGTRLTVV.

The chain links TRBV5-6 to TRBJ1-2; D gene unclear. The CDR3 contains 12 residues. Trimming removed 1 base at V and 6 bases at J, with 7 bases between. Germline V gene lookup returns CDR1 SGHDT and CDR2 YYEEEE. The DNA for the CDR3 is TGTGCCAGCAGCTTGCAGATAAATGGCTACACCTTC. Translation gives CASSLQINGYTF.

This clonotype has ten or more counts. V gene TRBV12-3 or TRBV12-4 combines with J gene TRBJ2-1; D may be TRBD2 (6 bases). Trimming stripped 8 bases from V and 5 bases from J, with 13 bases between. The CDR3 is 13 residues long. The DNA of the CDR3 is TGTGCCAGCGGCGGGACCCGAAACAATGAGCAGTTCTTC. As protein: CASGGTRNNEQFF.

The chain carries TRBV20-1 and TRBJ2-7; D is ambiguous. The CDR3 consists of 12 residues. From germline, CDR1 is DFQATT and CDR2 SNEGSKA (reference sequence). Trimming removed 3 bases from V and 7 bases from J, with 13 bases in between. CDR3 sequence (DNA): TGCAGTGCTAGGGACGGCTCTACTGAGCAGTACTTC. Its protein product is CSARDGSTEQYF.

In nucleotides, the CDR3 is TGTGCCAGCAGTTTTCGACTAGCGGGAGTTGGAGATACGCAGTATTTT. Translated: CASSFRLAGVGDTQYF. The J gene is TRBJ2-3, the V gene TRBV12-3 or TRBV12-4; 12 bases fit TRBD2. CDR3 length: 16 residues. The J segment lost 5 bases and the V segment lost 3 bases, leaving 6 bases of the junction unmatched.

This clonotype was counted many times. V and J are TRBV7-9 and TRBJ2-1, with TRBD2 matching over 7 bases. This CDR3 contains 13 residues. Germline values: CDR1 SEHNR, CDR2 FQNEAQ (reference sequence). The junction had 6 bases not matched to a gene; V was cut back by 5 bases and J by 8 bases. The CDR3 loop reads CASSQTSVHEQFF. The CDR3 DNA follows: TGTGCCAGCAGCCAAACTAGCGTCCATGAGCAGTTCTTC.

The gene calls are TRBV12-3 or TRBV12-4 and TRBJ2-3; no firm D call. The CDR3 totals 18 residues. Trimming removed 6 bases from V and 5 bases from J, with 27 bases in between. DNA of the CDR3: TGTGCCAGCAGCGTGCTCCTCGATAGATTCCGGAAGGGAGATACGCAGTATTTT. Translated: CASSVLLDRFRKGDTQYF.

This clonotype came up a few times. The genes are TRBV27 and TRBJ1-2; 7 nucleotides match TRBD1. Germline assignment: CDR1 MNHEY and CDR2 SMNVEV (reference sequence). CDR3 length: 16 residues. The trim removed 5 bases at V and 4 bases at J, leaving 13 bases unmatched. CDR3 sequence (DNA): TGTGCCAGCAGTCCGCGGACAGGTCTAGGAGTCTATGGCTACACCTTC. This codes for CASSPRTGLGVYGYTF.

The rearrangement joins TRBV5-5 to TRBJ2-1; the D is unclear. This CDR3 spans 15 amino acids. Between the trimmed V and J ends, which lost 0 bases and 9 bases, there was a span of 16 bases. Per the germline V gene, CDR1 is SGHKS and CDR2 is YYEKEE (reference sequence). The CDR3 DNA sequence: TGTGCCAGCAGCTTGGACATAGGGCGCCCATTTGAGCAGTTCTTC. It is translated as CASSLDIGRPFEQFF.